Reported below is one T cell receptor (beta chain). No antigen is known for it. The sample comes from a study of T cell repertoires in cytomegalovirus infection. Study as a whole: Recently identified HLA-C-restricted CMV epitopes were among the peptides used. From public TCR beta signatures came an indication of both CMV infection and matching HLA type. Study-level findings and limits: Based on cumulative public TCR beta family frequency, carriers of CMV plus the relevant HLA were identified. In two of eight donors, the top clonotype was HLA-C-restricted CMV-specific.

TCRdb used MiXCR to reprocess the reads, holding one entry per CDR3 protein. The sample has about 890,000 distinct CDR3 sequences, more than 25% seen once. This CDR3 comprises 12 residues. CDR1 and CDR2 from the germline V gene are LGHNA and YNFKEQ. The germline V and J ends were trimmed by 0 bases and 5 bases, with 5 bases remaining between them. This chain connects TRBV4-2 to TRBJ2-7; D is undetermined. The TCR comes from a human donor in good health (CMV status not recorded). Some clones in this sample may be carry-over from other donors' samples. This material consisted of cultured CD8+ T cells from PBMCs, taken from culture after CMV antigen stimulation. The CDR3, as DNA: TGTGCCAGCAGCCAAGATCCCGACGAGCAGTACTTC. Residues: CASSQDPDEQYF.